Following are 10 T cell receptor beta chains from one sample sequenced in a study of naive and memory T cell subsets (dated by TCRdb to about 2017). The sample's treatment or condition, from its label and the paper: skin biopsy from PPD injection site in Mantoux-positive individual. Before reverse transcription, total RNA that had not been cell sorted was treated with RQ1 DNase, with a target input of roughly 1 to 1,100 ng. Library creation used UMI-ligation and nested PCR. Sequencing instrument: Illumina MiSeq. TCR RNA was reverse transcribed with SuperScript IV using alpha and beta constant region primers for the blood and skin samples. The public reads were quality trimmed at Q25 with fastp and then assembled into clones with MiXCR by TCRdb, keeping productive beta chains. When rows share a CDR3 protein, they turn into one entry using the most common DNA and genes. For this sample there are under 20,000 distinct CDR3 sequences; roughly 9% appear just once. Of the sample, about 6.8% is held by the ten largest clones.

Sample: skin, taken from a tuberculin skin test site. The receptors derive from an adult in good health.

J is TRBJ2-3 and V is TRBV4-1; D call uncertain. V gave up 4 bases and J gave up 4 bases, with 24 bases separating them. The CDR3 contains 18 residues. Germline-derived CDR1 and CDR2 are MGHRA and YSYEKL. The CDR3 nucleotides are TGCGCCAGCAGCCGAATCCGGCGATGGCCTCAGGAATCAGATACGCAGTATTTT. This sequence encodes CASSRIRRWPQESDTQYF.

This clonotype is categorized as large. This chain uses TRBV20-1 with TRBJ2-2; 8 nucleotides agree with TRBD1. CDR1 is DFQATT, CDR2 SNEGSKA, per germline (reference sequence). The CDR3 loop spans 16 amino acids. With 0 bases clipped from V and 0 bases from J, the junction kept 3 bases outside the gene matches. CDR3: CSAREPGGANTGELFF. CDR3 sequence (DNA): TGCAGTGCTAGAGAACCAGGGGGCGCGAACACCGGGGAGCTGTTTTTT.

This clonotype was detected ten times or more. The gene calls are TRBV20-1 and TRBJ1-5; possibly TRBD1 for D (5 bases). From germline, CDR1 is DFQATT and CDR2 SNEGSKA (reference sequence). The V end was cut by 0 bases, the J end by 3 bases, with 12 bases between. The CDR3 is 15 amino acids. The CDR3 DNA follows: TGCAGTGCTAGAGATCGGGGGTTAGTCAATCAGCCCCAGCATTTT. Translating it yields CSARDRGLVNQPQHF.

The gene calls are TRBV6-6 and TRBJ2-3; 7 positions agree with TRBD2. The CDR3 has 14 amino acids. The germline gives CDR1 MNHNY, CDR2 SVGAGI (reference sequence). J was trimmed by 2 bases and V by 6 bases; bases with no gene match: 5. CDR3 sequence reads: CASRSSGNTDTQYF. CDR3 nucleotides: TGTGCCAGCAGGTCTAGCGGTAACACAGATACGCAGTATTTT.

V gene TRBV19 combines with J gene TRBJ1-5; perhaps TRBD1 as D (5 bases). V was pared by 7 bases and J by 1 base, with 14 bases between. The CDR3 loop spans 15 amino acids. Germline CDR1 reads LNHDA; CDR2 reads SQIVND (reference sequence). DNA of the CDR3: TGTGCCAGTACCCCCATGCGGGGGAGCAATCAGCCCCAGCATTTT. As protein: CASTPMRGSNQPQHF.

In its sample, this clonotype was seen a few times. The V call is TRBV28, the J call TRBJ2-5, with a possible D match to TRBD1 (5 bases). From germline, CDR1 is MDHEN and CDR2 SYDVKM. This CDR3 region has 13 residues. V dropped 3 bases and J dropped 4 bases, with 9 bases sitting between them. DNA for the CDR3: TGTGCCAGCAGTTTGTGGACACCAGAGACCCAGTACTTC. This encodes CASSLWTPETQYF.

This clonotype appeared a few times. V is TRBV6-1 and J is TRBJ1-2; 9 bases match TRBD1. CDR3 size: 17 residues. CDR1 is MNHNS, CDR2 SASEGT, per germline. Trimming cost V 3 bases and J 0 bases; bases outside gene matches: 8. The CDR3: CASSDRQGEGANYGYTF. The CDR3 DNA follows: TGTGCCAGCAGTGACCGACAGGGGGAGGGAGCTAACTATGGCTACACCTTC.

The rearrangement uses TRBV7-8 and TRBJ2-1; 9 bases map to TRBD2. Germline values: CDR1 SGHVS, CDR2 FQNEAQ. The CDR3 consists of 15 residues. The V gene end was trimmed by 7 bases and the J gene end by 1 base; junction bases not matched to a gene: 5. The CDR3 coding sequence is TGTGCCAGCACCCTTCTAGCGGGGTCCTACAATGAGCAGTTCTTC. Its protein is CASTLLAGSYNEQFF. Supplemented by reference TRBV7-8 and TRBJ2-1, the full variable domain reads GAGVSQSPRYKVAKRGQDVALRCDPISGHVSLFWYQQALGQGPEFLTYFQNEAQLDKSGLPSDRFFAERPEGSVSTLKIQRTQQEDSAVYLCASTLLAGSYNEQFFGPGTRLTVL.

CDR3 sequence (DNA): TGTGCCAGCAGTTACGTCTCACTAGGAGGAGAGACCCAGTACTTC. Amino acid sequence: CASSYVSLGGETQYF. The chain has TRBV6-2 or TRBV6-3 and TRBJ2-5, with a tentative D call TRBD2 (5 bases). The CDR3 sequence is 15 residues long. V was shortened by 2 bases and J by 4 bases, with 14 bases between the two germline ends. Germline V gives CDR1 MNHEY, CDR2 SVGEGT.

This clonotype was picked up a small number of times. The chain recombines TRBV28 with TRBJ1-6; D is unclear. V was pared by 6 bases and J by 9 bases, with 18 bases between. The germline V gene encodes CDR1 MDHEN and CDR2 SYDVKM. The CDR3 length is 15 residues. The CDR3, as DNA: TGTGCCAGCAGATATCGAGACATTGGCGGTTCACCCCTCCACTTT. Protein: CASRYRDIGGSPLHF.